Described below is a single T cell receptor (beta chain) sequence and its context. These data belong to a study of T cell changes during pregnancy in multiple sclerosis. V lost 0 bases and J lost 4, with 10 bases in between. This CDR3 spans 14 amino acids. CDR1 LGHNA and CDR2 YSLEER come from the germline V gene. TCRdb's copy holds only in-frame clones and misses some; the assay was immunoSEQ multiplex PCR. The repertoire includes over 55,000 clones, 92% of them detected once, and under 2.5% sits in the top ten. This TCR derives from a female donor with multiple sclerosis, enrolled in a pregnancy study. Sample: peripheral blood, taken in the first trimester of pregnancy. This rearrangement joins TRBV4-3 to TRBJ2-7; D uncertain. DNA of the CDR3: TGCGCCAGCAGCCAAGACCGCGACTTTTACGAGCAGTACTTC. Translated, it gives CASSQDRDFYEQYF.